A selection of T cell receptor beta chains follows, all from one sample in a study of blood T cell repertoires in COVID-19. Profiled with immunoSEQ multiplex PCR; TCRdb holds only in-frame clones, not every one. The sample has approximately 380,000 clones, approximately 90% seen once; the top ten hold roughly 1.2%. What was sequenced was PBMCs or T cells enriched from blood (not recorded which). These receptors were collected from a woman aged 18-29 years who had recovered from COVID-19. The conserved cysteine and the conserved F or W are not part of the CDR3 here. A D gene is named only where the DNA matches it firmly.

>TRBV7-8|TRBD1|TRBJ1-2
ASGTGTGIRSGYT
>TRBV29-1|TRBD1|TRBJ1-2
SVGPGQGPPYGYT
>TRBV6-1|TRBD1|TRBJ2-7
ASIGDSSYEQY
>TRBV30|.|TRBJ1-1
AWSVHRSAYEAF
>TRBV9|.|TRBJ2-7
ASSVESQGGFYEQY
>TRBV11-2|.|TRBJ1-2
ASSLAGVGGYT
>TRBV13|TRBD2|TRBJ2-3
ASSFSGGADTQY
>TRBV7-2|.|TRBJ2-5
ASSPGGDRETQY
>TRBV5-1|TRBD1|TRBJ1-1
ASSLTQGATEAF
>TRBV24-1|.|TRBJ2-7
ATSEVESYEQY
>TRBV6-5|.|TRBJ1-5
ASSLDAGLQPQH
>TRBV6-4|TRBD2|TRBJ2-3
ASRASGVPTDTQY
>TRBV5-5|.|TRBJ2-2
ASSLSFEVFLKWTGELF
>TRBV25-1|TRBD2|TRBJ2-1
ASSEPGLVFAEQF
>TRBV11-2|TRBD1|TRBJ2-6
ASSYYRGPNSGANVLT
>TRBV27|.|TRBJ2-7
ASSLSSGGEQY
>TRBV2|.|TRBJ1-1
ASSPRVQGTEAF
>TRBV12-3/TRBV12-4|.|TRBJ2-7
ASSPRVLGEQY
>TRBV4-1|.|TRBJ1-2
ASSQAPGGANYGYT
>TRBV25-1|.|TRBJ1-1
ASSEYTENTEAF
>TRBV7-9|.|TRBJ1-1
ASSLVFTSNTEAF
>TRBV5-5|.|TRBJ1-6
ASSLNNSPLH
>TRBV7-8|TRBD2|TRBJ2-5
ASSLLAGGSIETQY
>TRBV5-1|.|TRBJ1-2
ASSLAGSYGYT
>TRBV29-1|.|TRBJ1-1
SALGGPVNTEAF
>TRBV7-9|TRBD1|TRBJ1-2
ASSLPGQGGNYGYT
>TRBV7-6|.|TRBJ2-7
ASSPPLAGYYEQY
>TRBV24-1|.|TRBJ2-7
APTWAGGLGYEQY
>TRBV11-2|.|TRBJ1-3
ASSLGQNSGNTIY
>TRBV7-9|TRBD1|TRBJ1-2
ASSLSTGLMGYT
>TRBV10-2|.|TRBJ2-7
ASSESRGGYEQY
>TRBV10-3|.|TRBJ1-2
AISDKQGRALNGYT
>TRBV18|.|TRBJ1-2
ASSDQEGYGYT
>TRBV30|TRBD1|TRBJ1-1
AWSAGQGVTEAF
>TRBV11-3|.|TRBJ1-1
ASSENMAAVAF
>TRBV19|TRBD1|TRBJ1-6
ASSSTGDSPLH
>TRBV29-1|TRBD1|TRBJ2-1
SVERSDRGRVDEQF
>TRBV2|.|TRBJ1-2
ASREGIWGYT
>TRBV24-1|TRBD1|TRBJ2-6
ATSDLDRGAISGANVLT
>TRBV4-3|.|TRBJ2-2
ASSQEIVSNTGELF
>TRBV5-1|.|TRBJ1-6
ASRRQVDNSPLH
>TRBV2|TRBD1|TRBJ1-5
ASTRGQGIWPQH
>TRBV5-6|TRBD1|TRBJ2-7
ASSAGTGPYEQY
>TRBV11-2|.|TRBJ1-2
ASSLGRASGPSYGYT
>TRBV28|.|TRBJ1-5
ASSHDRNINQPQH
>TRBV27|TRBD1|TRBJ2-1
ASRNGQDLYNEQF
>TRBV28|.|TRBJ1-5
ASRVYSNQPQH
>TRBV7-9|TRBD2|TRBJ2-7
ASSTSRDYFYEQY
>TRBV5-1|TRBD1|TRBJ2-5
ASSTPRTGQETQY
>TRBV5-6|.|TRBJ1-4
ASSLDTGVGEKLF
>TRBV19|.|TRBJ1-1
ASSPGNGEAF
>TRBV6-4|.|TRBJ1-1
ASSLRAGNTEAF
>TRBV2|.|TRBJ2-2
ASMARGHTGELF
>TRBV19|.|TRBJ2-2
ASSIGTLNTGELF
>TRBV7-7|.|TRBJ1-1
ASSSSSARRGKNTEAF
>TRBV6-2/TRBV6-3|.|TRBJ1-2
ASSQEVHGYT
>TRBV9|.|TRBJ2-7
ASSAFPSDTSYEQY
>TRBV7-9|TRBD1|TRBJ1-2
ASSLGPTGGDGYT